The 21 T cell receptor beta chains presented below share a single source sample, sequenced in a study of blood T cell repertoires in COVID-19. The data were produced by immunoSEQ multiplex PCR, yet TCRdb's version contains in-frame clones alone and is incomplete. The data contain 150,000 to 200,000 clones, 80% to 85% of them singletons. Input material: peripheral blood. The receptors come from an elderly woman with COVID-19, enrolled during active disease.

The CDR3 coding sequence is TGCGCCAGCAGACCTACTAGCGGGGGGCAAAATGAGCAGTTCTTC. Protein product: CASRPTSGGQNEQFF. The V and J genes are TRBV4-1 and TRBJ2-1; 12 bases agree with TRBD2. The CDR3 is made up of 15 amino acids. Germline CDR1 reads MGHRA; CDR2 reads YSYEKL. The V gene end was trimmed by 6 bases and the J gene end by 7 bases; junction bases not matched to a gene: 7.

This clone occurred once. The chain carries TRBV10-3 and TRBJ2-1, with TRBD2 identical over 8 bases. J lost 2 bases, V lost 0 bases, and 12 bases had no gene match. CDR1 and CDR2 from the germline V gene are ENHRY and SYGVKD. The length of the CDR3 is 19 residues. The CDR3 DNA reads TGTGCCATCAGTGAGTCGAAGGGGGGAGCGGGAGCCCCCTACAATGAGCAGTTCTTC. Translated, it gives CAISESKGGAGAPYNEQFF.

The chain is built from TRBV2 and TRBJ2-5, with TRBD1 matching 7 bases. This CDR3 is 15 amino acids long. The germline V gene has CDR1 SNHLY and CDR2 FYNNEI. Unmatched junction bases numbered 2, after V lost 0 bases and J lost 1 base. The CDR3: CASSEAGTAQETQYF. In nucleotides, the CDR3 is TGTGCCAGCAGTGAAGCCGGGACAGCCCAAGAGACCCAGTACTTC.

This chain joins TRBV30 and TRBJ1-6, with D uncertain. CDR1 is GTSNPN and CDR2 is SVGIG in the germline V gene (reference sequence). This CDR3 is built from 12 residues. Trimming took 0 bases from V and 15 from J, leaving 12 bases between them. Here the CDR3 reads CAWSVLPGILHF. In DNA, the CDR3 is TGTGCCTGGAGTGTACTCCCGGGTATCCTCCACTTT.

The chain couples TRBV6-5 to TRBJ2-3, with 13 bases aligning to TRBD2. Germline-derived CDR1 and CDR2 are MNHEY and SVGAGI. The CDR3 has 15 residues. The V gene end was trimmed by 6 bases and the J gene end by 6 bases; junction bases not matched to a gene: 6. The CDR3 sequence is CASRRGLAGADTQYF. CDR3 nucleotides: TGTGCCAGCAGACGCGGACTAGCGGGAGCGGATACGCAGTATTTT.

The chain joins TRBV29-1 to TRBJ1-1; D unclear. Germline V gene sequence: CDR1 SQVTM, CDR2 ANQGSEA. V was clipped by 4 bases and J by 6 bases, with 15 bases between them. The CDR3 covers 13 residues. In DNA form, the CDR3 reads TGCAGCGTTGCAACCGGGTTAGTAGCTGAAGCTTTCTTT. Translated, it gives CSVATGLVAEAFF.

This sequence joins TRBV29-1 and TRBJ2-7, with D possibly being TRBD2 (5 bases). V was cut by 3 bases and J by 3 bases, with 6 bases left in between. CDR1 and CDR2 (germline): SQVTM, ANQGSEA. This CDR3 is built from 11 residues. The CDR3 reads CSVDRGYEQYF. For the CDR3, the DNA is TGCAGCGTTGATCGGGGCTACGAGCAGTACTTC.

The rearrangement uses TRBV9 and TRBJ1-2, with D perhaps matching TRBD1 (5 bases). The CDR3 totals 11 residues. Trimming shortened V by 4 bases and J by 6 bases, and 7 bases separated the two germline ends. The germline V gene has CDR1 SGDLS and CDR2 YYNGEE. CDR3 bases: TGTGCCAGCAGCAAACAGGATGGCTACACCTTC. Encoded protein: CASSKQDGYTF.

The J gene is TRBJ1-1, the V gene TRBV6-1; possibly TRBD1 for D (6 bases). Germline CDR1 MNHNS, CDR2 SASEGT. Trimming stripped 2 bases from V and 0 bases from J, with 7 bases between. The CDR3 is 14 amino acids. As DNA, the CDR3 is TGTGCCAGCAGTGAATGGACAGTGAACACTGAAGCTTTCTTT. It encodes CASSEWTVNTEAFF.

The V call is TRBV18, the J call TRBJ1-6; TRBD1 is a possible D gene (5 bases). This CDR3 is built from 16 residues. V was clipped by 2 bases and J by 4 bases, with 12 bases between them. Germline V CDR1 and CDR2: KGHSH, LQKENI. In nucleotides, the CDR3 is TGTGCCAGCTCACCAGTCAGGGAGGGATATAATTCACCCCTCCACTTT. Its translation is CASSPVREGYNSPLHF.

This chain uses TRBV5-1 with TRBJ2-7; 7 nucleotides agree with TRBD1. The CDR3 consists of 14 residues. The germline CDR1 and CDR2 sequences are SGHRS and YFSETQ. V dropped 2 bases and J dropped 5; count of bases not matched to a gene: 7. This chain's CDR3 is CASSFLTGINEQYF. In DNA form, the CDR3 reads TGCGCCAGCAGCTTCTTGACAGGGATTAACGAGCAGTACTTC.

This clone came up a few times. The chain carries TRBV5-1 and TRBJ2-3, with 9 bases fitting TRBD2. Germline-derived CDR1 and CDR2 are SGHRS and YFSETQ. Losses at the gene ends were 6 bases for V and 2 bases for J; bases not matched to a gene: 4. The CDR3 is 14 amino acids. CDR3 amino acids: CASTTSGYTDTQYF. The CDR3 nucleotides are TGCGCCAGCACGACTAGCGGTTACACAGATACGCAGTATTTT. The full variable domain, completed using reference TRBV5-1 and TRBJ2-3, is KAGVTQTPRYLIKTRGQQVTLSCSPISGHRSVSWYQQTPGQGLQFLFEYFSETQRNKGNFPGRFSGRQFSNSRSEMNVSTLELGDSALYLCASTTSGYTDTQYFGPGTRLTVL.

The rearrangement links TRBV6-2 or TRBV6-3 to TRBJ2-5; D gene unclear. Trimming removed 6 bases from V and 4 bases from J, with 6 bases in between. In germline, CDR1 is MNHEY, CDR2 SVGEGT. This CDR3 comprises 11 residues. CDR3 sequence: CASSGLETQYF. Written as DNA, the CDR3 is TGTGCCAGCAGCGGGCTAGAGACCCAGTACTTC.

This chain joins TRBV24-1 and TRBJ1-5; 10 nucleotides agree with TRBD1. Germline V gene sequence: CDR1 KGHDR, CDR2 SFDVKD. This CDR3 has 14 amino acids. Trimming cost V 7 bases and J 6 bases; bases outside gene matches: 5. In DNA, the CDR3 is TGTGCCACCAGCGGGACAGGGGCGAGTCAGCCCCAGCATTTT. This translates into CATSGTGASQPQHF.

The V gene is TRBV3-1 (or the pseudogene TRBV3-2), the J gene TRBJ1-4, with TRBD1 as a possible D gene (6 bases). The CDR3 has 15 residues. The germline gives CDR1 LGHDT, CDR2 YNNKEL (reference sequence). Trimming took 3 bases from V and 5 from J, leaving 13 bases between them. CDR3: CASSHGGRGNEKLFF. For the CDR3, the DNA is TGTGCCAGCAGCCACGGAGGGAGGGGGAATGAAAAACTGTTTTTT.

Here the CDR3 DNA reads TGTGCCAGCAGTTGGTCAGGGATGCATGGAGGCTACACCTTC. Translation gives CASSWSGMHGGYTF. The V call is TRBV2, the J call TRBJ1-2; D possibly corresponds to TRBD1 (5 bases). Germline-derived CDR1 and CDR2 are SNHLY and FYNNEI. V lost 5 bases and J 8 bases, leaving 18 bases between the germline ends. CDR3 length: 14 amino acids.

The chain links TRBV10-3 to TRBJ2-3; D is perhaps TRBD1 (5 bases). V lost 2 bases and J lost 2, with 14 bases in between. CDR3 size: 16 residues. Germline assignment: CDR1 ENHRY and CDR2 SYGVKD. The CDR3 protein is CAISETNRPLTDTQYF. As DNA, the CDR3 is TGTGCCATCAGTGAGACTAACAGGCCTCTCACAGATACGCAGTATTTT.

The chain couples TRBV21-1 to TRBJ1-5; TRBD1, the table's D call, lacks a check against the DNA. TRBV21-1 is classified as a pseudogene. CDR3 length: 16 amino acids. In nucleotides, the CDR3 is TGTGCCAGCAGCAAACAGGGGATTCATAGCAATCAGCCCCAGCATTTT. It encodes CASSKQGIHSNQPQHF.

The V call is TRBV11-3, the J call TRBJ2-5; D call uncertain. The germline V gene has CDR1 SGHNT and CDR2 YENEEA. This CDR3 comprises 14 residues. V gave up 0 bases and J gave up 3 bases, with 8 bases separating them. CDR3 sequence: CASSLDVSKETQYF. The CDR3 DNA follows: TGTGCCAGCAGCTTAGATGTGAGCAAAGAGACCCAGTACTTC.

As regards this clone: The sample has other DNA sequences that encode this CDR3 too. V usage is TRBV7-2 and J usage is TRBJ1-2; 8 positions agree with TRBD1. The CDR3 runs 13 residues. The germline CDR1 and CDR2 sequences are SGHTA and FQGNSA. Germline trimming cut 1 base from V and 5 bases from J; bases unmatched to any gene: 0. CDR3 coding DNA: TGTGCCAGCAGCTTAGGACAGGGGTATGGCTACACCTTC. Translated, it gives CASSLGQGYGYTF. The variable domain in full, completed from reference TRBV7-2 and TRBJ1-2, reads GAGVSQSPSNKVTEKGKDVELRCDPISGHTALYWYRQSLGQGLEFLIYFQGNSAPDKSGLPSDRFSAERTGGSVSTLTIQRTQQEDSAVYLCASSLGQGYGYTFGSGTRLTVV.

This chain connects TRBV15 to TRBJ2-3, with TRBD2 matching over 15 bases. CDR1 and CDR2 (germline): LNHNV, YYDKDF (reference sequence). V lost 3 bases, J lost 0 bases, and 4 bases stayed unmatched. The CDR3 sequence is 18 residues long. The DNA of the CDR3 is TGTGCCACCAGCAGCGCCGGGACTAGCGGGAGGAGCACAGATACGCAGTATTTT. This encodes CATSSAGTSGRSTDTQYF.